This TCR beta chain was identified during a study of early T cells in non-severe SARS-CoV-2 infection. Each single cDNA molecule received a unique molecular identifier. TCRdb re-analysed the 5' RACE reads in MiXCR, keeping a single row per CDR3 protein. The top ten hold about 9% of the sample, which has 30,000 to 45,000 distinct CDR3 sequences, 3.5% to 4% seen once. This CDR3 is built from 14 residues. CDR1 is SQVTM and CDR2 is ANQGSEA in the germline V gene. V shed 3 bases and J 9 bases; nucleotides not matched to a gene: 7. This clonotype was counted a few times. The clonotype originates from an adult who was a healthcare worker with PCR-confirmed SARS-CoV-2 infection or an uninfected control (not recorded which). Sample: whole blood. The chain is built from TRBV29-1 and TRBJ2-1; 11 bases map to TRBD2. The CDR3 DNA follows: TGCAGCGTTGAGTTAGCGGGAGGGTTCAGTGAGCAGTTCTTC. Translated: CSVELAGGFSEQFF.